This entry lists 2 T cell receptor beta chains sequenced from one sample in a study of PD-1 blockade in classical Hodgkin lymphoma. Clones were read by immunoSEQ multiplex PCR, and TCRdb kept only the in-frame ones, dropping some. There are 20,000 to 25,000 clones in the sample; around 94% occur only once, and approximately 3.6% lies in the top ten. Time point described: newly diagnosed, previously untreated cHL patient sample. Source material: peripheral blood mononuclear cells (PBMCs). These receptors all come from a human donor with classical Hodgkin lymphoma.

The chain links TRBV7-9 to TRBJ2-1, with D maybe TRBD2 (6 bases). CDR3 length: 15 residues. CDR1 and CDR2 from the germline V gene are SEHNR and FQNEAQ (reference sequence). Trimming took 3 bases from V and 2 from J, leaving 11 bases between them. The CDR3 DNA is TGTGCCAGCAGCTTGGGTGGGAGGCCCTACAATGAGCAGTTCTTC. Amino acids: CASSLGGRPYNEQFF.

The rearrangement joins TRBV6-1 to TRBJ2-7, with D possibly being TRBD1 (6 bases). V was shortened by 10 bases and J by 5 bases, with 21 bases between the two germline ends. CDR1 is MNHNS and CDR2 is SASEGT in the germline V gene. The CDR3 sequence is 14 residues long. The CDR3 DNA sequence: TGTGCCACGTCAGGGGTCGGGGTGGGAGACGAGCAGTACTTC. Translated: CATSGVGVGDEQYF.